This T cell receptor (beta chain) was retrieved from a study of blood T cells in healthy people across ages. Sample-barcoded 5' priming and a J-beta primer mix drove a second PCR of roughly 7 to 11 cycles. Using its own MiXCR run on the 5' RACE reads, TCRdb lists one record per CDR3 protein. Of about 840,000 distinct CDR3 sequences in the sample, 25% to 35% were seen once. This clonotype was counted once. CDR3 size: 15 residues. Germline CDR1 is SGHTA and CDR2 is FQGNSA. Trimming removed 5 bases at V and 2 bases at J, with 13 bases between. Another study also made use of these data, one on T cells of mothers and their children.

The rearrangement uses TRBV7-2 and TRBJ1-3; D may be TRBD1 (5 bases). Sample: blood. The receptor was isolated from a woman aged 35 to 49 in good health. The CDR3 protein is CASSRSGGTGNTIYF. The CDR3 DNA is TGTGCCAGCAGCCGCTCGGGGGGGACTGGAAACACCATATATTTT.